The 12 T cell receptor beta chains below all came from one sample that was sequenced in a study of cytomegalovirus exposure and HLA in healthy donors (dated by TCRdb to 2016 to 2017). The library was built by means of the immunoSEQ multiplex PCR assay. Entries here come from immuneACCESS through TCRdb and include only in-frame sequences with V and J called. Some clones fail to appear in such tables; in the studies checked, an unresolved V gene covers under half of the shortfall, and the cause of the remainder is unknown. The sample table holds under 150,000 clones, of which approximately 90% were seen once. The top ten clonotypes cover about 0.64% of the sample. Sequences were obtained from PBMCs. The receptors shown here come from a man aged 18 to 29 in good health and CMV-seronegative.

The DNA of the CDR3 is TGTGCCAGCAGTTTACGGCAGGGGGCCCTCAATTCACCCCTCCACTTT. Protein product: CASSLRQGALNSPLHF. The chain couples TRBV27 to TRBJ1-6; 8 positions match TRBD1. Germline CDR1 MNHEY, CDR2 SMNVEV (reference sequence). The CDR3 is 16 residues long. Germline trimming cut 2 bases from V and 7 bases from J; bases unmatched to any gene: 7.

The chain employs TRBV7-6 and TRBJ2-2, with D unclear. The CDR3 totals 14 residues. The germline V and J ends were trimmed by 2 bases and 4 bases, with 8 bases remaining between them. Looked up from germline, CDR1 is SGHVS and CDR2 is FNYEAQ. In nucleotides, the CDR3 is TGTGCCAGCAGCTTATTGTTCGGCACCGGGGAGCTGTTTTTT. It codes for CASSLLFGTGELFF.

J is TRBJ2-7 and V is TRBV9; TRBD2 agrees at 11 bases. V was clipped by 2 bases and J by 7 bases; unmatched bases: 5. This CDR3 contains 14 residues. CDR1 and CDR2 (germline): SGDLS, YYNGEE. CDR3 amino acids: CASSVVAGGREQYF. For the CDR3, the DNA is TGTGCCAGCAGCGTGGTAGCGGGGGGGCGGGAGCAGTACTTC.

The rearrangement uses TRBV2 and TRBJ2-7; 15 nucleotides align to TRBD2. V lost 6 bases to trimming and J lost 1 base; unmatched junction nucleotides: 1. This CDR3 region has 15 residues. Germline V gene data show CDR1 as SNHLY and CDR2 as FYNNEI. CDR3 bases: TGTGCCAGCAGGGGACTAGCGGGGGGTTCCTACGAGCAGTACTTC. Its protein is CASRGLAGGSYEQYF.

This clone was recorded only once. The chain recombines TRBV4-3 with TRBJ1-2, with D possibly being TRBD1 (5 bases). Germline V CDR1 and CDR2: LGHNA, YSLEER. The length of the CDR3 is 14 residues. The germline V and J ends were trimmed by 4 bases and 0 bases, with 9 bases remaining between them. CDR3 DNA sequence: TGCGCCAGCAGCCCCGGACAATCTAACTATGGCTACACCTTC. Amino acid sequence: CASSPGQSNYGYTF.

The rearrangement links TRBV25-1 to TRBJ1-2; 8 bases agree with TRBD1. The CDR3 sequence is 14 residues long. V gave up 4 bases and J gave up 2 bases; unmatched junction bases: 3. CDR1 is MGHDK and CDR2 is SYGVNS in the germline V gene. CDR3: CASSGRDRNYGYTF. CDR3 bases: TGTGCCAGCAGTGGCAGGGACAGGAACTATGGCTACACCTTC.

This sequence joins TRBV10-3 and TRBJ1-1; D is perhaps TRBD1 (6 bases). Trimming shortened V by 3 bases and J by 5 bases, and 10 bases separated the two germline ends. The CDR3 runs 13 residues. The germline gives CDR1 ENHRY, CDR2 SYGVKD. CDR3 coding DNA: TGTGCCATCAGTGATAAGAGGGGGACTGAAGCTTTCTTT. Amino acid sequence: CAISDKRGTEAFF.

This chain connects TRBV6-5 to TRBJ1-2; 7 nucleotides agree with TRBD1. Germline trimming cut 5 bases from V and 3 bases from J; bases unmatched to any gene: 3. This CDR3 region has 13 residues. CDR1 and CDR2 (germline): MNHEY, SVGAGI. CDR3 in DNA: TGTGCCAGCAGTGGGGGACAGCACTATGGCTACACCTTC. It yields the protein CASSGGQHYGYTF.

The V gene is TRBV19, the J gene TRBJ2-1, with TRBD2 identical over 13 bases. The CDR3 runs to 16 residues. The junction had 6 bases not matched to a gene; V was cut back by 7 bases and J by 3 bases. Germline values: CDR1 LNHDA, CDR2 SQIVND (reference sequence). The CDR3 DNA follows: TGTGCCAGTAAAGTACTAGCGGGGGGGGACTACAATGAGCAGTTCTTC. Amino acids: CASKVLAGGDYNEQFF.

This chain uses TRBV9 with TRBJ1-1; 7 positions agree with TRBD1. Germline values: CDR1 SGDLS, CDR2 YYNGEE. V lost 6 bases and J lost 0; bases outside the gene matches: 32. CDR3 length equals 23 residues. CDR3 nucleotide sequence: TGTGCCAGCAACAATCCTCCCCCGGGGGAATGGGATAGACAGGGCAATATGAACACTGAAGCTTTCTTT. It encodes CASNNPPPGEWDRQGNMNTEAFF.

The V and J genes are TRBV11-2 and TRBJ2-7; no reliable D call. The CDR3 contains 14 residues. CDR1 and CDR2 from the germline V gene are SGHAT and FQNNGV. CDR3 region: CASSVDLLRVEQYV. As DNA, the CDR3 is TGTGCCAGCAGCGTAGACCTCCTCCGGGTTGAGCAGTACGTC.

V is TRBV6-5 and J is TRBJ1-1; maybe TRBD1 (5 bases). V was trimmed by 2 bases and J by 7 bases, leaving 11 bases between them. The CDR3 has 13 residues. Germline V gives CDR1 MNHEY, CDR2 SVGAGI. The CDR3 protein is CASSYTRVNEAFF. DNA for the CDR3: TGTGCCAGCAGTTACACCAGGGTTAATGAAGCTTTCTTT.